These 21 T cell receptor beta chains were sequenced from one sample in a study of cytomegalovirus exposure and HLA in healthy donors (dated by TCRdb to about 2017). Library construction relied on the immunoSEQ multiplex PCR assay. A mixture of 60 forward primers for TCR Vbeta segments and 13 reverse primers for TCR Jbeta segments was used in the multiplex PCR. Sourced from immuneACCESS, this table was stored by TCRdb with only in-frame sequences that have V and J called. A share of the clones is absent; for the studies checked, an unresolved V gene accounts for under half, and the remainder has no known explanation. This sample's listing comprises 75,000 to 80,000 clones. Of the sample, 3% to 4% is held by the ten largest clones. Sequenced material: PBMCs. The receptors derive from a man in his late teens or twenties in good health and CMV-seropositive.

CDR3 loop: CSVLGPNGLEAFF. The CDR3 DNA follows: TGCAGCGTTTTGGGGCCCAATGGCCTTGAAGCTTTCTTT. This chain links TRBV29-1 with TRBJ1-1; D perhaps matches TRBD1 (5 bases). The CDR3 is 13 residues long. Germline-derived CDR1 and CDR2 are SQVTM and ANQGSEA. The V and J ends lost 5 bases and 7 bases respectively, with 17 bases between them.

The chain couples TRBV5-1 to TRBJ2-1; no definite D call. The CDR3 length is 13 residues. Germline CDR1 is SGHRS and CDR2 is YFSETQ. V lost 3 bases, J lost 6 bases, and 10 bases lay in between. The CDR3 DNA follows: TGCGCCAGCAGCTCCCAATCCGGCAATGAGCAGTTCTTC. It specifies CASSSQSGNEQFF.

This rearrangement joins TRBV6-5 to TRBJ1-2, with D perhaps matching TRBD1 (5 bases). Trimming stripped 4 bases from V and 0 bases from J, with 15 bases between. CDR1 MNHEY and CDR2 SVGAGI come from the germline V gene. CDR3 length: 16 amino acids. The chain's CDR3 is CASSSMNGQANYGYTF. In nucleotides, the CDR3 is TGTGCCAGCAGTTCGATGAACGGACAAGCTAACTATGGCTACACCTTC.

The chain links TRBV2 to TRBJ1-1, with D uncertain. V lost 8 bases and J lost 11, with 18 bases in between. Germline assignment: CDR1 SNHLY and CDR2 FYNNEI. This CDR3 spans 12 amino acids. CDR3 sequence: CASRRIDSGAFF. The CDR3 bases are TGTGCCAGCCGTAGGATTGACTCCGGCGCTTTCTTT.

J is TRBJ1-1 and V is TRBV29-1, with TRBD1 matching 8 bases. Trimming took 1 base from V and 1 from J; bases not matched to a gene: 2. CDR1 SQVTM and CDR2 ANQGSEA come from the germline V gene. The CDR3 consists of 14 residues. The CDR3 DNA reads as TGCAGCGTTGAAGGGACAGGGCCGAACACTGAAGCTTTCTTT. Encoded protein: CSVEGTGPNTEAFF.

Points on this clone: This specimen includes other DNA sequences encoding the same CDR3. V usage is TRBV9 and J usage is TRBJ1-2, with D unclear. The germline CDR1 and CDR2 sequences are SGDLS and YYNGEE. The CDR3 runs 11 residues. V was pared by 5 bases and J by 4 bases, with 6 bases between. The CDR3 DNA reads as TGTGCCAGCAGTAACAGCTATGGCTACACCTTC. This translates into CASSNSYGYTF.

The CDR3 DNA follows: TGTGCCAGCAGTGAAATGAGGAGCACAGATACGCAGTATTTT. Protein: CASSEMRSTDTQYF. V usage is TRBV6-1 and J usage is TRBJ2-3; no clear D. Germline V gives CDR1 MNHNS, CDR2 SASEGT. The CDR3 sequence is 14 residues long. V gave up 2 bases and J gave up 0 bases, with 6 bases separating them.

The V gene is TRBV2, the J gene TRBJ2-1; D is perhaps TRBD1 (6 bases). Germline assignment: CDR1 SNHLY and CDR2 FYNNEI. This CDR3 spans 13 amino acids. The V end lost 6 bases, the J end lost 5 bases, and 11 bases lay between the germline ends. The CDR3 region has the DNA TGTGCCAGCAGAGCCGGACAGAACAATGAGCAGTTCTTC. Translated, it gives CASRAGQNNEQFF.

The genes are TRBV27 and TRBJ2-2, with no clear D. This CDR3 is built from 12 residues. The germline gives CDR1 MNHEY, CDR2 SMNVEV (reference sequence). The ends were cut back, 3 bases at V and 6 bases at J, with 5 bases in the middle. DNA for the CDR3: TGTGCCAGCAGTTTCAGGCCCGGGGAGCTGTTTTTT. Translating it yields CASSFRPGELFF.

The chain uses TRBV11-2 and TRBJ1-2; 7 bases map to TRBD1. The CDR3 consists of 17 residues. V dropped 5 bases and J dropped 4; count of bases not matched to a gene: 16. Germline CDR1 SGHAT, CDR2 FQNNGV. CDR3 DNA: TGTGCCAGCAGCAAACTCAGAGGTTCCAGGGGGATCTATGGCTACACCTTC. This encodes CASSKLRGSRGIYGYTF.

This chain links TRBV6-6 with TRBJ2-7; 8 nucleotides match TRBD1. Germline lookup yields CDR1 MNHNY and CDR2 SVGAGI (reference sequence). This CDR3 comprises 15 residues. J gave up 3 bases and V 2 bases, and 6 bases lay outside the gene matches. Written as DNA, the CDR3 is TGTGCCAGCAGTTACGCGGCTGACAGGGGCTACGAGCAGTACTTC. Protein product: CASSYAADRGYEQYF.

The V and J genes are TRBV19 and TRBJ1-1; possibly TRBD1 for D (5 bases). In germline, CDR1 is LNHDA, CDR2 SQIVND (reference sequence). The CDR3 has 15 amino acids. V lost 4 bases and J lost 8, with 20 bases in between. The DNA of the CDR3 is TGTGCCAGTAGTAGTACGTGGGCGATCCGACAGGAAGCTTTCTTT. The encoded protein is CASSSTWAIRQEAFF.

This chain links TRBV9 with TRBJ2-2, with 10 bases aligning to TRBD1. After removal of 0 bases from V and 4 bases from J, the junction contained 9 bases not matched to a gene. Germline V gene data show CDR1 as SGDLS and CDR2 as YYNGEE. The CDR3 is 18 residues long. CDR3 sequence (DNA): TGTGCCAGCAGCGTAGAAGGGGGGGGGACAGGGGTCACCGGGGAGCTGTTTTTT. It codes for CASSVEGGGTGVTGELFF.

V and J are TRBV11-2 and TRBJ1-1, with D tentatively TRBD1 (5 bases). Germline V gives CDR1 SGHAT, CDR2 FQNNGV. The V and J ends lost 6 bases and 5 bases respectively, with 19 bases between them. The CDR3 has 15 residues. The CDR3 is CASSSRGGGLTEAFF. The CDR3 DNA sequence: TGTGCCAGCAGTTCGAGAGGCGGGGGATTGACTGAAGCTTTCTTT. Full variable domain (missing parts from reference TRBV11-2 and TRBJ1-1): EAGVAQSPRYKIIEKRQSVAFWCNPISGHATLYWYQQILGQGPKLLIQFQNNGVVDDSQLPKDRFSAERLKGVDSTLKIQPAKLEDSAVYLCASSSRGGGLTEAFFGQGTRLTVV.

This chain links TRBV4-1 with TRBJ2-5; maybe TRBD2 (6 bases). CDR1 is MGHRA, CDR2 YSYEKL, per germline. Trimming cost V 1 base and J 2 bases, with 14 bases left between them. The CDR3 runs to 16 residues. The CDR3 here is CASSQVRLGQQETQYF. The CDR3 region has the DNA TGCGCCAGCAGCCAAGTCCGACTAGGCCAGCAAGAGACCCAGTACTTC.

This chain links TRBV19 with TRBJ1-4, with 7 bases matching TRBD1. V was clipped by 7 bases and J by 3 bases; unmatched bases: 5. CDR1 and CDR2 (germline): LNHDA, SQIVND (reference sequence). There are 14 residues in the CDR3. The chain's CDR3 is CASKVGTANEKLFF. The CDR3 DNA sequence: TGTGCCAGTAAGGTTGGGACAGCTAATGAAAAACTGTTTTTT.

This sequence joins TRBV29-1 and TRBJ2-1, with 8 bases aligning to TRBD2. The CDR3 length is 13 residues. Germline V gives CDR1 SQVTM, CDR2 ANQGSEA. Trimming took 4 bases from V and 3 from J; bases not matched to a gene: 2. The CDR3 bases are TGCAGCGTTGTAGCGGGATTCTACAATGAGCAGTTCTTC. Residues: CSVVAGFYNEQFF.

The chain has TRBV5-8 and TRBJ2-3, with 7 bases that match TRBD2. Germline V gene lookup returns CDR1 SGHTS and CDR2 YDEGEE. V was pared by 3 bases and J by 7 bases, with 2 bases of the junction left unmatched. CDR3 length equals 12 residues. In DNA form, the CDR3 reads TGTGCCAGCAGCTGGACTAGAAATACGCAGTATTTT. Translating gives CASSWTRNTQYF.

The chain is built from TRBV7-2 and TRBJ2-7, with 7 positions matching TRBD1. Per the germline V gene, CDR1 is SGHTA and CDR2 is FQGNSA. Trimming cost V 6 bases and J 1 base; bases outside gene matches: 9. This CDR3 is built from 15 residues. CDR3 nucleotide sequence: TGTGCCAGCAGTCCCCGGCGACAGGGTTCCTACGAGCAGTACTTC. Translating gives CASSPRRQGSYEQYF.

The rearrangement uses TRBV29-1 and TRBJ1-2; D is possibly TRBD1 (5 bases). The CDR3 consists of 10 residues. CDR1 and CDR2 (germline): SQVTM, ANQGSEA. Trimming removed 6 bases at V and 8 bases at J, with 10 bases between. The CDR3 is CSVLDSGYTF. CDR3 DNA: TGCAGCGTCCTTGACAGCGGCTACACCTTC.

The CDR3 is CASSLVWDRDDEQYF. As DNA, the CDR3 is TGTGCCAGCAGCTTAGTTTGGGACAGGGATGACGAGCAGTACTTC. The J gene is TRBJ2-7, the V gene TRBV7-9; 9 nucleotides agree with TRBD1. V lost 1 base to trimming and J lost 5 bases; unmatched junction nucleotides: 6. Germline V gene data show CDR1 as SEHNR and CDR2 as FQNEAQ (reference sequence). The CDR3 length is 15 residues.